The 10 T cell receptor beta chains below come from one sample, sequenced in a study of CD8 T cells in Susac syndrome. Random hexamers were used to reverse transcribe the RNA input (about 0.5 to 1 ug). TCRdb analysed the immunoSEQ multiplex PCR reads with MiXCR anew, one entry per CDR3 protein. This table holds about 200,000 distinct CDR3 sequences, roughly 96% found once. Material for sequencing was CD4+ T cells from PBMCs. Every receptor here comes from a human donor in good health.

This chain connects TRBV6-1 to TRBJ2-2; no definite D call. Germline CDR1 and CDR2: MNHNS and SASEGT. This CDR3 is built from 14 residues. Trimming took off 6 bases at V and 8 bases at J, with 16 bases between the two ends. CDR3: CASSRDQNEGELFF. The CDR3 bases are TGTGCCAGCAGCCGCGACCAGAACGAGGGGGAGCTGTTTTTT.

This chain joins TRBV23-1 and TRBJ2-7; D is undetermined. TRBV23-1 is identified as an open reading frame with a role that is uncertain. CDR3 length equals 17 residues. V lost 0 bases and J lost 3, with 18 bases in between. CDR3 sequence reads: CASSQSLAVDGLYEQYV. CDR3 DNA sequence: TGCGCCAGCAGTCAATCGCTGGCCGTGGACGGTCTCTACGAGCAGTACGTC.

This chain joins TRBV20-1 and TRBJ2-2; 10 bases are shared with TRBD2. Germline loops: CDR1 DFQATT, CDR2 SNEGSKA (reference sequence). CDR3 length equals 16 residues. V was pared by 2 bases and J by 1 base, with 4 bases of the junction left unmatched. The CDR3 nucleotides read TGCAGTGCTAGACCTCGGACTAGCGGGAACACCGGGGAGCTGTTTTTT. It encodes CSARPRTSGNTGELFF.

The chain combines TRBV7-2 with TRBJ2-3; TRBD1 aligns across 8 bases. Trimming cost V 5 bases and J 2 bases; bases outside gene matches: 15. CDR1 and CDR2 from the germline V gene are SGHTA and FQGNSA. The length of the CDR3 is 18 residues. Here the CDR3 reads CASSPDVHRGNPTDTQYF. The CDR3 coding sequence is TGTGCCAGCAGCCCAGATGTACACAGGGGGAATCCCACAGATACGCAGTATTTT.

The chain is built from TRBV5-4 and TRBJ1-2, with D possibly matching TRBD1 (6 bases). Trimming took off 0 bases at V and 8 bases at J, with 17 bases between the two ends. Germline-derived CDR1 and CDR2 are SGHNT and YYREEE (reference sequence). This CDR3 comprises 15 residues. CDR3 DNA: TGTGCCAGCAGCTTGGGGACAGAGGGAGATGGGGGCTACACCTTC. It codes for CASSLGTEGDGGYTF.

This chain links TRBV2 with TRBJ2-7, with D possibly TRBD2 on 6 matching bases. CDR3 length equals 13 residues. Germline loops: CDR1 SNHLY, CDR2 FYNNEI. V was pared by 6 bases and J by 2 bases, with 11 bases between. The CDR3 sequence: CASRVTGAYEQYF. The CDR3 DNA reads as TGTGCCAGCAGAGTCACGGGAGCCTACGAGCAGTACTTC.

CDR3 sequence (DNA): TGTGCCAGCAGCGGGCTCCTTGATGAGCAGTTCTTC. Residues: CASSGLLDEQFF. The chain has TRBV2 and TRBJ2-1; D is undetermined. The CDR3 runs 12 residues. Per the germline V gene, CDR1 is SNHLY and CDR2 is FYNNEI. The V gene lost 6 bases and the J gene lost 8 bases, with 11 bases spanning the gap.

The chain links TRBV4-2 to TRBJ2-2; 12 bases are a match to TRBD2. This CDR3 has 15 amino acids. CDR1 is LGHNA and CDR2 is YNFKEQ in the germline V gene. V shed 5 bases, J shed 5 bases, and the junction held 3 bases outside the gene matches. The CDR3 DNA follows: TGTGCCAGCAGCAGGACTAGCGGGGAGACCGGGGAGCTGTTTTTT. It translates to CASSRTSGETGELFF.

The chain couples TRBV6-5 to TRBJ1-1; D remains ambiguous. Germline V CDR1 and CDR2: MNHEY, SVGAGI. This CDR3 has 12 residues. The CDR3 nucleotides read TGTGCATCGACTTCCGGGAACACTGAAGCTTTCTTT. It codes for CASTSGNTEAFF.

The chain recombines TRBV6-4 with TRBJ2-7; D gene unclear. CDR1 and CDR2 (germline): MRHNA, SNTAGT. CDR3 size: 12 residues. V lost 2 bases, J lost 9 bases, and 11 bases lay in between. In DNA form, the CDR3 reads TGTGCCAGCAGTGACGCCGAATTTCTGCAGTACTTC. Its protein is CASSDAEFLQYF.